This T cell receptor beta chain was retrieved from a study of OX40 agonist ivuxolimab in advanced cancers. With respect to the entire study: Ivuxolimab, which targeted the costimulatory receptor OX40 (CD134), was an agonistic, fully human IgG2 monoclonal antibody. Patients were allowed to have had prior anti-PD-1, anti-PD-L1 or anti-CTLA-4 therapy, and around two fifths of the dose-escalation patients had been treated with checkpoint inhibitors. The point of sequencing TCRbeta in the periphery was to test whether ivuxolimab changed TCR sequence diversity and drove clonal T-cell expansion. The dose-escalation cohort was roughly 80% male with a mean age of about 60 years, ranging from about 20 to 80. The paper covers the monotherapy dose-escalation part of the phase I ivuxolimab trial, which included N ≈ 57 patients. Among the approximately 54 dose-escalation patients, roughly 20 had hepatocellular carcinoma, roughly 15 melanoma, 9 renal cell carcinoma and 9 head and neck cancer. Intravenous ivuxolimab was administered to patients every 2 weeks at six dose levels: 0.01, 0.1, 0.3, 1.5, 3 and 10 mg/kg. Partial responses occurred in three dose-escalation patients, of whom one had hepatocellular carcinoma and two had cutaneous melanoma.

The CDR3 goes from the cysteine to the phenylalanine over 14 residues. The kept DNA is CDR3 alone, 42 bases in frame from the first base. The junction shows trimming of 2 bases on V and 5 bases on J, and the gene matches do not reach 5 bases of it. CDR1 and CDR2 (MNHEY, SVGAGI) derive from the germline V gene. Paper-wide results and their limitations: On average, CD8+ T cells showed more expanded clones than CD4+ T cells after ivuxolimab. In the 0.1-3.0 mg/kg groups, partial responders were among the patients with the lowest normalized peripheral clonal expansion, particularly in CD8+ T cells. Low levels of normalized T-cell clonal expansion were also seen in some patients who did not respond. Which antigens the clonally expanded peripheral T cells were specific for was not determined. At doses of 0.1 to 3.0 mg/kg, clonal expansion of both CD4+ and CD8+ blood T cells was observed from baseline to week 6.

For sequencing of the TCRbeta CDR3 region, genomic DNA was extracted from the sorted cells. The immunoSEQ Assay was used for sequencing of TCRbeta CDR3 regions. TCRdb re-hosts the immuneACCESS table, in-frame sequences only. Its copies lack some clones; in the studies checked, an unresolved V gene accounts for under half of them, and the cause for the rest is not known. This sample has tens of thousands of clones in its table, and more than 70% of those were observed once. Around 6.3% of the sample is held by the ten biggest clonotypes. As concerns this clone: Its recognized antigen is unknown. Per-base quality was not reported, and no clone a single base away is much larger than it.

The trial excluded patients who had a history of autoimmune disease or who were on systemic immunosuppression. Peripheral blood for TCR sequencing was collected from all dose cohorts at baseline, on cycle 4 day 1, and on cycle 7 day 1. Samples were obtained from an open-label, multicenter, first-in-human phase I dose-escalation trial of ivuxolimab. The trial enrolled adults with locally advanced or metastatic head and neck squamous cell, hepatocellular, melanoma or renal cell carcinoma. Before TCR sequencing, CD4+ T cells and CD8+ T cells were sorted from peripheral blood as separate populations. The sequence is built from TRBV6-5 and TRBJ1-2, with TRBD1 matching 7 junction bases. This specimen consisted of CD4+ or CD8+ T cells sorted from blood, obtained in a trial of the OX40 agonist ivuxolimab. The receptor's source is an adult with an advanced solid tumor such as melanoma, head and neck, liver or kidney cancer. At the DNA level, the sequence is TGTGCCAGCAGTTACGACAGGGTCTCATATGGCTACACCTTC. It translates to CASSYDRVSYGYTF.